The 14 T cell receptor beta chains listed next were all sequenced from one sample in a study of beta chain features in type 1 diabetes. Expressed TCRB transcripts got sequenced, as all isolated RNA was reverse transcribed. Sequenced by immunoSEQ multiplex PCR; TCRdb stores in-frame clones only, minus some. The data hold roughly 500,000 clones, with 30% observed a single time. The source material was naive CD4+ T cells from blood. These receptors were collected from a man younger than 35 in good health.

The chain uses TRBV30 and TRBJ2-5; D gene ambiguous. Trimming stripped 2 bases from V and 2 bases from J, with 9 bases between. Germline loops: CDR1 GTSNPN, CDR2 SVGIG (reference sequence). The CDR3 consists of 13 residues. The CDR3 here is CAWSLRRQETQYF. As DNA, the CDR3 is TGTGCCTGGAGTCTACGGCGACAAGAGACCCAGTACTTC.

This chain joins TRBV7-6 and TRBJ2-3; 9 positions match TRBD2. In germline, CDR1 is SGHVS, CDR2 FNYEAQ. The CDR3 is 15 residues long. The V gene end was trimmed by 5 bases and the J gene end by 1 base; junction bases not matched to a gene: 4. This CDR3 is CASSPWTSGTDTQYF. CDR3 in DNA: TGTGCCAGCAGCCCTTGGACTAGCGGCACAGATACGCAGTATTTT.

V gene TRBV28 combines with J gene TRBJ2-5, with 7 bases fitting TRBD1. The V segment lost 6 bases and the J segment 2 bases; nucleotides outside the gene matches: 9. The CDR3 sequence is 15 residues long. CDR1 is MDHEN, CDR2 SYDVKM, per germline. CDR3 nucleotide sequence: TGTGCCAGCAGCCCTCGACAGGGACAACAAGAGACCCAGTACTTC. This sequence encodes CASSPRQGQQETQYF.

This clone came up a few times. The chain recombines TRBV15 with TRBJ2-4; no definite D call. Looked up from germline, CDR1 is LNHNV and CDR2 is YYDKDF (reference sequence). This CDR3 contains 15 residues. Trimming took 0 bases from V and 0 from J, leaving 6 bases between them. Here the CDR3 reads CATSRDPPAKNIQYF. In DNA form, the CDR3 reads TGTGCCACCAGCAGAGACCCTCCAGCCAAAAACATTCAGTACTTC. Full variable domain (rest looked up from reference TRBV15 and TRBJ2-4): DAMVIQNPRYQVTQFGKPVTLSCSQTLNHNVMYWYQQKSSQAPKLLFHYYDKDFNNEADTPDNFQSRRPNTSFCFLDIRSPGLGDTAMYLCATSRDPPAKNIQYFGAGTRLSVL.

This clone has more than one count but fewer than ten. This chain joins TRBV18 and TRBJ1-1, with D uncertain. V gave up 1 base and J gave up 1 base, with 10 bases separating them. This CDR3 has 15 residues. Germline CDR1 KGHSH, CDR2 LQKENI. CDR3 nucleotides: TGTGCCAGCTCACCACAATCACCAGGGAACACTGAAGCTTTCTTT. This encodes CASSPQSPGNTEAFF.

This clone was seen a handful of times. The genes are TRBV5-1 and TRBJ2-6; 7 bases align to TRBD2. CDR1 and CDR2 from the germline V gene are SGHRS and YFSETQ. The CDR3 sequence is 16 residues long. With 4 bases clipped from V and 2 bases from J, the junction kept 6 bases outside the gene matches. CDR3 amino acids: CASSPSGGTGANVLTF. CDR3 bases: TGCGCCAGCAGCCCGTCGGGGGGAACTGGGGCCAACGTCCTGACTTTC.

With regard to this clone: Its ends do not fully match the called genes, so a read error is possible. CDR3 bases: TGCGCCAGCAGTCAAGATGCAACTAATGAAAAACTGTTTTTT. It codes for CASSQDATNEKLFF. This chain connects TRBV4-3 to TRBJ1-4; D is ambiguous. There are 14 residues in the CDR3. CDR1 LGHNA and CDR2 YSLEER come from the germline V gene.

This clone has more than one count but fewer than ten. The chain is built from TRBV6-5 and TRBJ2-7, with D perhaps matching TRBD2 (5 bases). The CDR3 runs to 14 residues. Per germline, CDR1 MNHEY and CDR2 SVGAGI. V lost 3 bases and J lost 3, with 12 bases in between. This chain's CDR3 is CASSYEGQSYEQYF. The CDR3 nucleotides are TGTGCCAGCAGTTATGAGGGCCAGAGCTACGAGCAGTACTTC.

The chain carries TRBV25-1 and TRBJ2-1; 8 nucleotides agree with TRBD2. The trim removed 3 bases at V and 1 base at J, leaving 2 bases unmatched. The CDR3 is 15 residues long. Germline V gene data show CDR1 as MGHDK and CDR2 as SYGVNS. The CDR3 coding sequence is TGTGCCAGCAGTGAGGGCGGGAGGTCCTACAATGAGCAGTTCTTC. Residues: CASSEGGRSYNEQFF. The whole variable domain, remainder taken from reference TRBV25-1 and TRBJ2-1, is EADIYQTPRYLVIGTGKKITLECSQTMGHDKMYWYQQDPGMELHLIHYSYGVNSTEKGDLSSESTVSRIRTEHFPLTLESARPSHTSQYLCASSEGGRSYNEQFFGPGTRLTVL.

CDR3 in DNA: TGCGCCAGCAGCCAGGCGTATGACAATGAGCAGTTCTTC. Amino acid sequence: CASSQAYDNEQFF. The V gene is TRBV4-3, the J gene TRBJ2-1; D is undetermined. Trimming shortened V by 3 bases and J by 5 bases, and 8 bases separated the two germline ends. Germline V gene sequence: CDR1 LGHNA, CDR2 YSLEER. The CDR3 has 13 amino acids.

A word on this clone: Other DNA sequences in this specimen translate into the identical CDR3. The chain employs TRBV29-1 and TRBJ1-2, with 12 nucleotides matching TRBD1. Germline V gene data show CDR1 as SQVTM and CDR2 as ANQGSEA. V shed 6 bases, J shed 3 bases, and the junction held 2 bases outside the gene matches. This CDR3 is 13 amino acids long. CDR3 in DNA: TGCAGCGTCGGGACAGGGGGCGACTATGGCTACACCTTC. This encodes CSVGTGGDYGYTF.

The chain joins TRBV7-9 to TRBJ1-1, with D maybe TRBD1 (6 bases). Trimming took 0 bases from V and 6 from J, leaving 11 bases between them. CDR1 is SEHNR and CDR2 is FQNEAQ in the germline V gene (reference sequence). The CDR3 length is 14 residues. The CDR3 protein is CASSLAGTPPEAFF. CDR3 nucleotides: TGTGCCAGCAGCTTAGCCGGGACACCGCCTGAAGCTTTCTTT.

Only a few counts were recorded for this clone. The chain combines TRBV7-2 with TRBJ2-1, with TRBD2 identical over 7 bases. V was clipped by 5 bases and J by 12 bases; unmatched bases: 7. Looked up from germline, CDR1 is SGHTA and CDR2 is FQGNSA. This CDR3 spans 12 amino acids. CDR3 loop: CASSVSGLGQFF. CDR3 nucleotide sequence: TGTGCCAGCAGCGTTAGCGGGCTAGGGCAGTTCTTC.

This chain's CDR3 is CASRPSGSWTEQYF. For the CDR3, the DNA is TGTGCCAGCAGACCTAGCGGGAGTTGGACAGAGCAGTACTTC. This sequence joins TRBV7-2 and TRBJ2-7, with TRBD2 identical over 10 bases. Germline V lookup: CDR1 SGHTA, CDR2 FQGNSA. The CDR3 spans 14 residues. V trimming: 6 bases; J trimming: 7 bases; junction bases outside the gene matches: 9.